A selection of T cell receptor beta chains follows, all from one sample in a study of T cell responses to AZD1222 COVID-19 vaccine. The method was immunoSEQ multiplex PCR; TCRdb's version includes in-frame clones alone and lacks a portion of them. The sample includes roughly 150,000 clones, approximately 90% of them seen just once. Sequencing used peripheral blood, obtained after recovery from COVID-19. These TCRs come from an adult who had recovered from COVID-19. CDR3s include the opening cysteine and the closing phenylalanine or tryptophan. A D gene is named only where the DNA matches it firmly. Clone size is shown for a subset of rows, as once, few, many or a class of expanded clone.

D gene,clone size,V gene,J gene,CDR3 DNA,CDR3 protein
NA,NA,TRBV9,TRBJ2-7,TGTGCCAGCCGGGACACAACCTACGAGCAGTACTTC,CASRDTTYEQYF
TRBD1,NA,TRBV4-3,TRBJ1-4,TGCGCCAGCAGCCACGGCGACAGGGGGATTGAAAAACTGTTTTTT,CASSHGDRGIEKLFF
TRBD1,NA,TRBV20-1,TRBJ1-2,TGCAGTGCCGCCACAGGGGTCGGCTACACCTTC,CSAATGVGYTF
TRBD1,NA,TRBV13,TRBJ1-4,TGTGCCAGCAGCTCCCGACAGGGAACTAATGAAAAACTGTTTTTT,CASSSRQGTNEKLFF
NA,NA,TRBV28,TRBJ2-4,TGTGCCAGCACCACCAGTCGGCTTTCTGGAAACATTCAGTACTTC,CASTTSRLSGNIQYF
NA,NA,TRBV2,TRBJ2-3,TGTGCCAGCAGAGCTCCAGGAGATACGCAGTATTTT,CASRAPGDTQYF
TRBD1,once,TRBV19,TRBJ1-1,TGTGCCAGTGGGGACAGGGTCGGATCTTTCTTT,CASGDRVGSFF
NA,NA,TRBV3-1/TRBV3-2,TRBJ2-1,TGTGCCAGCAGCGAAGGATGGATAAATGAGCAGTTCTTC,CASSEGWINEQFF
NA,NA,TRBV9,TRBJ1-3,TGTGCCAGCAGCTATTCGGGGTTCGGAAACACCATATATTTT,CASSYSGFGNTIYF
TRBD1,NA,TRBV27,TRBJ1-2,TGTGCCAGAGACAGGGTACTCTATGGCTACACCTTC,CARDRVLYGYTF
NA,NA,TRBV5-6,TRBJ1-2,TGTGCCAGCAGCGAGACCCGGGTCGGCGGCTACACCTTC,CASSETRVGGYTF
TRBD1,NA,TRBV27,TRBJ1-1,TGTGCCAGCAGTTTGACAGGACAGGGGCCCCGAGCTTTCTTT,CASSLTGQGPRAFF
NA,NA,TRBV28,TRBJ2-7,TGTGCCAGCAGTTTTGCCGAGGGCCCTATCTACGAGCAGTACTTC,CASSFAEGPIYEQYF
NA,once,TRBV19,TRBJ1-1,TGTGCCAGTCTAATGCGGGGTCTGAACACTGAAGCTTTCTTT,CASLMRGLNTEAFF
NA,few,TRBV5-4,TRBJ2-2,TGTGCCAGCAGCCCCAGGGGGGCGAATAGCCCCAAAAGCACCGGGGAGCTGTTTTTT,CASSPRGANSPKSTGELFF
NA,NA,TRBV27,TRBJ1-2,TGTGCCAGCCGCCCACTGGAGGACGGCGGAGGTGGCTACACCTTC,CASRPLEDGGGGYTF
NA,NA,TRBV7-9,TRBJ2-1,TGTGCCAGCAGCCGGGACGCCAGACAGTTCTTC,CASSRDARQFF
NA,NA,TRBV5-5,TRBJ2-4,TGTGCCAGCAGCTCCTCCGGAACAGGATTAGCCAAAAACATTCAGTACTTC,CASSSSGTGLAKNIQYF
NA,NA,TRBV28,TRBJ2-1,TGTGCCAGCAGCCCAGGACCCCCCAGCTCCTACAATGAGCAGTTCTTC,CASSPGPPSSYNEQFF
NA,NA,TRBV20-1,TRBJ2-2,TGCAGTGCTAGTCTTATGGACGGCTACACCGGGGAGCTGTTTTTT,CSASLMDGYTGELFF
NA,NA,TRBV5-4,TRBJ1-2,TGTGCCAGCAGCTTGGATAGGGAGGGGTATGGCTACACCTTC,CASSLDREGYGYTF
NA,NA,TRBV12-1,TRBJ1-1,TGTGCCAGCAGCTGGGCGGGGGCGGTTGGGGAGAACACTGAAGCTTTCTTT,CASSWAGAVGENTEAFF
NA,NA,TRBV18,TRBJ2-7,TGTGCCAGCTCATCAGGTTACGAGCAGTACTTC,CASSSGYEQYF
TRBD1,NA,TRBV16,TRBJ1-5,TGTGCCAGCAGCCATTCAGGGGGAGTTCAGCCCCAGCATTTT,CASSHSGGVQPQHF
TRBD2,once,TRBV5-1,TRBJ2-1,TGCGCCAGCAGCTTGACAGCGGGGATCAATGAGCAGTTCTTC,CASSLTAGINEQFF
TRBD2,NA,TRBV6-5,TRBJ2-1,TGTGCCACCCGCCTAGCGGGGGGGCGCAATGAGCAGTTCTTC,CATRLAGGRNEQFF
NA,NA,TRBV27,TRBJ1-5,TGTGCCAGCAGCCTACGCCCTGGGACTTGGGGGAGGGATCAGCCCCAGCATTTT,CASSLRPGTWGRDQPQHF
NA,once,TRBV10-3,TRBJ2-3,TGTGCCATCAGTGTCCGGGACCAAACAGATACGCAGTATTTT,CAISVRDQTDTQYF
NA,NA,TRBV13,TRBJ2-7,TGTGCCAGCAGCCCCCCGGGTCAAACCCCCTACGAGCAGTACTTC,CASSPPGQTPYEQYF
TRBD2,once,TRBV3-1/TRBV3-2,TRBJ2-1,TGTGCCAGCAGCCGCATTAGCGGGGGGGCGTCCTACAATGAGCAGTTCTTC,CASSRISGGASYNEQFF
NA,NA,TRBV2,TRBJ2-1,TGTGCCAGCAGTGAATCCCGACAGGCAACAGCCTACAATGAGCAGTTCTTC,CASSESRQATAYNEQFF
NA,NA,TRBV19,TRBJ2-2,TGTGCCAGTAGCCCCTTTCCCGGGACAAACACCGGGGAGCTGTTTTTT,CASSPFPGTNTGELFF
NA,NA,TRBV15,TRBJ2-7,TGTGCCACCAGCAACGACGGTTACTACGAGCAGTACTTC,CATSNDGYYEQYF
NA,NA,TRBV19,TRBJ2-3,TGTGCAGCCGGGGGGCCGGGGCGAAGGCCGGGGGCAGATACGCAGTATTTT,CAAGGPGRRPGADTQYF
NA,NA,TRBV2,TRBJ1-5,TGTGCCAGCAGTTTACAGGGAAGAGGACAGCCCCAGCATTTT,CASSLQGRGQPQHF
NA,NA,TRBV9,TRBJ2-1,TGTGCCAGCAGCCCATGGACTGCCAATGAGCAGTTCTTC,CASSPWTANEQFF
TRBD1,NA,TRBV6-5,TRBJ1-1,TGTGCCAGCAGCGAGGGGGGAGGGGGCATGACTGAAGCTTTCTTT,CASSEGGGGMTEAFF
NA,NA,TRBV2,TRBJ1-1,TGTGCCAGCAGCCCACTGAGGGGAGGTGAAGCTTTCTTT,CASSPLRGGEAFF
NA,NA,TRBV19,TRBJ1-3,TGTGCCAGTAGTATAGGTGCGGGACATGTAAGCTCTGGAAACACCATATATTTT,CASSIGAGHVSSGNTIYF
TRBD2,NA,TRBV11-3,TRBJ2-2,TGTGCCAGCAGCTACGGGACTAGCGGGACGGCCGGGGAGCTGTTTTTT,CASSYGTSGTAGELFF
NA,NA,TRBV5-1,TRBJ1-2,TGCGCCAGCAGCTTGGCCGTGGGGGTGAGTGGCTACACCTTC,CASSLAVGVSGYTF
TRBD2,once,TRBV28,TRBJ2-7,TGTGCCAGCAGTGTTGCTAGCGGGAGCTACGAGCAGTACTTC,CASSVASGSYEQYF
NA,NA,TRBV28,TRBJ2-1,TGTGCCAGCAGTGGCACGGGACAACTTTACAATGAGCAGTTCTTC,CASSGTGQLYNEQFF
NA,NA,TRBV4-3,TRBJ2-5,TGCGCCAGCAGCCAAGATTCGGCAGAGCAAGAGACCCAGTACTTC,CASSQDSAEQETQYF
TRBD2,once,TRBV11-2,TRBJ2-1,TGTGCCAGCTCAACGGTCAAGGGCCCTAGCGGGATGATAGGGGAGCAGTTCTTC,CASSTVKGPSGMIGEQFF
NA,NA,TRBV7-7,TRBJ1-5,TGTGCCAGCAGCTCCTCCTTGAATCAGCCCCAGCATTTT,CASSSSLNQPQHF
NA,NA,TRBV6-1,TRBJ1-2,TGTGCCAGCAGTGAAACTCCAGTGGGGCCAAGCTACACCTTC,CASSETPVGPSYTF
NA,NA,TRBV4-1,TRBJ2-1,TGCGCCAGCAGCCAAGATTCCGCCCGGGGAGGTGAGCAGTTCTTC,CASSQDSARGGEQFF
NA,NA,TRBV28,TRBJ2-7,TGTGCCAGCAGTTCAGGCTCAAGGTTGTACGAGCAGTACTTC,CASSSGSRLYEQYF